This is a list of T cell receptor beta chains from one sample in a study of blood T cell repertoires in COVID-19. Data came from immunoSEQ multiplex PCR; TCRdb stores just in-frame clones and leaves some out. The sample lists under 350,000 clones; 80% to 90% were seen once. Sequenced material: peripheral blood. These receptors were taken from a woman aged 70-85 years with acute or convalescent COVID-19. Both conserved end residues are part of each CDR3. The D gene is left open where the match is weak. The size field is filled for only some rows; it gives once, few, many or a size class.

>TRBV9|-|-|TRBJ2-5
TGTGCCAGCAGTGGGGGGAGGCTCGGGGAGACCCAGTACTTC
CASSGGRLGETQYF
>TRBV5-1|-|once|TRBJ1-2
TGCGCCAGCAGCTTATCGCCGGACACCATTGGCTACACCTTC
CASSLSPDTIGYTF
>TRBV29-1|-|-|TRBJ2-5
TGCAGCGTTGAAGGGGTGATCCGGACAACGTACCAAGAGACCCAGTACTTC
CSVEGVIRTTYQETQYF
>TRBV21-1|-|-|TRBJ2-2
TGTGCCAGCAGCGCCGGACAGAAGCCCACCGGGGAGCTGTTTTTT
CASSAGQKPTGELFF
>TRBV4-2|-|few|TRBJ2-3
TGTGCCAGCAGCCTCTCCCCCTCTAGCACAGATACGCAGTATTTT
CASSLSPSSTDTQYF
>TRBV3-1/TRBV3-2|-|-|TRBJ1-2
TGTGCCAGCAAGCAACAGGCCGCGACAGGCGGCTACACCTTC
CASKQQAATGGYTF
>TRBV7-9|-|-|TRBJ1-1
TGTGCCAGCACCTTAATTTCCTCCCGACGGGGGGATAACACTGAAGCTTTCTTT
CASTLISSRRGDNTEAFF
>TRBV2|-|-|TRBJ2-3
TGTGCCAGCAGTACAGGGGACTTGACGGGTACGCAGTATTTT
CASSTGDLTGTQYF
>TRBV9|TRBD1|-|TRBJ2-3
TGTGCCAGCAGCGTAGTTGGGGGACAGGGGGGCGATACGCAGTATTTT
CASSVVGGQGGDTQYF
>TRBV5-1|TRBD2|-|TRBJ2-2
TGCGCCAGCAGGGTATCACTAGCGGACACCGGGGAGCTGTTTTTT
CASRVSLADTGELFF
>TRBV29-1|TRBD1|once|TRBJ1-1
TGCAGCGTTTGGGACAGTCTTAACACTGAAGCTTTCTTT
CSVWDSLNTEAFF
>TRBV6-5|-|-|TRBJ1-3
TGTGCCAGCAGGGACAGCTCTGGAAACACCATATATTTT
CASRDSSGNTIYF
>TRBV25-1|TRBD1|-|TRBJ1-6
TGTGCCAGCAGTGGTAACAGGGGTTCACCCCTCCACTTT
CASSGNRGSPLHF
>TRBV29-1|-|-|TRBJ1-2
TGCAGCGTTGAAGATACGCTGCGAGGCTACACCTTC
CSVEDTLRGYTF
>TRBV18|TRBD1|-|TRBJ2-7
TGTGCCAGCTCACCCCGTCCCCCAGGGGGCGGCTACGAGCAGTACTTC
CASSPRPPGGGYEQYF
>TRBV28|-|-|TRBJ2-3
TGTGCCAGCAGTTTTTACGAGGGTCTTGCATCAGATACGCAGTATTTT
CASSFYEGLASDTQYF
>TRBV10-3|TRBD2|-|TRBJ2-1
TGTGCCATCAGTCAGCGGGGGCCCTCAGAGGGCTATGAGCAGTTCTTC
CAISQRGPSEGYEQFF
>TRBV27|TRBD1|-|TRBJ1-1
TGTGCCAGCACCCCCGCCAGGGGGGCGAACACTGAAGCTTTCTTT
CASTPARGANTEAFF
>TRBV5-4|-|-|TRBJ1-2
TGTGCCAGCAGCTATTCGGGTGGCTACACCTTC
CASSYSGGYTF
>TRBV6-5|-|-|TRBJ1-5
TGTGCCAGCAGCCCCGTACGAGGAGACCAGCCCCAGCATTTT
CASSPVRGDQPQHF
>TRBV18|-|-|TRBJ1-1
TGTGCCAGCTCACCCGTACTCGGTAATGAAGCTTTCTTT
CASSPVLGNEAFF
>TRBV18|TRBD1|-|TRBJ2-7
TGTGCCAGCTCGTACACCGGGACAGGGACCTACGAGCAGTACTTC
CASSYTGTGTYEQYF
>TRBV6-5|-|-|TRBJ1-1
TGTGCCAGCAAGGACACCATGAACACTGAAGCTTTCTTT
CASKDTMNTEAFF
>TRBV11-1|TRBD1|-|TRBJ2-1
TGTGCCAGCAGCTTACAACACAGGGGGGAGCAGTTCTTC
CASSLQHRGEQFF
>TRBV12-3/TRBV12-4|-|-|TRBJ1-1
TGTGCCAGCGGGAGGAGCAACACTGAAGCTTTCTTT
CASGRSNTEAFF
>TRBV10-3|TRBD2|-|TRBJ2-1
TGTGCCATCAGTGAACCCCCCGGGGCTAGCGGGATAGGGGCCTACAATGAGCAGTTCTTC
CAISEPPGASGIGAYNEQFF
>TRBV3-1/TRBV3-2|TRBD1|few|TRBJ1-4
TGTGCCAGCAGCCTCGCACAGGGGTCTAAACTGTTTTTT
CASSLAQGSKLFF
>TRBV5-3|-|many|TRBJ1-3
TGTGCCAGGCAGGGGAATTCTGGAAACACCATATATTTT
CARQGNSGNTIYF
>TRBV5-4|-|-|TRBJ2-1
TGTGCCAGCAGCTTGAGTCCTTCCGGGAATGAGCAGTTCTTC
CASSLSPSGNEQFF
>TRBV5-1|-|-|TRBJ2-1
TGCGCCAGCAGCACCAGGGGTTCTGAGCAGTTCTTC
CASSTRGSEQFF
>TRBV5-1|TRBD2|-|TRBJ2-1
TGCGCCAGCGGGATCGGGGGGTTCAGCTCCTACAATGAGCAGTTCTTC
CASGIGGFSSYNEQFF
>TRBV6-1|-|-|TRBJ1-2
TGTGCCAGCAGTGACCCACAGGGTGTAGGGGGCTACACCTTC
CASSDPQGVGGYTF
>TRBV27|-|-|TRBJ1-2
TGTGCCAGCAGTTTATCGTGGGGGGATAATGGCTACACCTTC
CASSLSWGDNGYTF
>TRBV6-5|-|-|TRBJ1-1
TGTGCCAGCAACCCCGGCAGGCTGGCTGAAGCTTTCTTT
CASNPGRLAEAFF
>TRBV3-1/TRBV3-2|TRBD1|once|TRBJ2-2
TGTGCCAGCAGTAATGGACAGGGGCGGAACACCGGGGAGCTGTTTTTT
CASSNGQGRNTGELFF
>TRBV7-8|TRBD1|-|TRBJ1-2
TGTGCCAGCAGCCCCGGACAGGGTGCTACCTATGCGGGCTACACCTTC
CASSPGQGATYAGYTF
>TRBV18|-|-|TRBJ2-6
TGTGCCAGCTCACCGGACGGGAGTGTCTCTGGGGCCAACGTCCTGACTTTC
CASSPDGSVSGANVLTF
>TRBV25-1|TRBD1|-|TRBJ1-2
TGTGCCAGCAGTGAATATGCCTCAGGACAGGCCAACTATGGCTACACCTTC
CASSEYASGQANYGYTF
>TRBV2|-|-|TRBJ1-2
TGTGCCAGCCTCCCGCGCAGCGGCGGGGGCTACACCTTC
CASLPRSGGGYTF
>TRBV6-6|-|-|TRBJ2-1
TGTGCCAGCCGCCCCCCAGGGTCTAACACCTACAATGAGCAGTTCTTC
CASRPPGSNTYNEQFF
>TRBV9|-|-|TRBJ2-2
TGTGCCAGCAGCGTAGCTGTCGCGACCGGGGAGCTGTTTTTT
CASSVAVATGELFF
>TRBV11-2|TRBD1|-|TRBJ2-1
TGTGCCAGCAGCCCCACTCTGGGGGACAGGGGATGGGATGAGCAGTTCTTC
CASSPTLGDRGWDEQFF
>TRBV30|TRBD2|-|TRBJ2-7
TGTGCCCGGACCGAATCGGGACTAGCGGGGGGGTTTTCCTACGAGCAGTACTTC
CARTESGLAGGFSYEQYF
>TRBV6-5|TRBD1|-|TRBJ1-1
TGTGCCAGCAGTTACTCGAGGGGGCAGCGGGACACTGAAGCTTTCTTT
CASSYSRGQRDTEAFF
>TRBV3-1/TRBV3-2|-|-|TRBJ2-7
TGTGCCAGCAGCCTCCTCTTTCGGGGGATCCACGAGCAGTACTTC
CASSLLFRGIHEQYF
>TRBV7-2|-|-|TRBJ1-2
TGTGCCAGCAGCACAGGACCAGCTAACTATGGCTACACCTTC
CASSTGPANYGYTF
>TRBV6-5|TRBD1|-|TRBJ1-2
TGTGCCAGCAAAAGGGGGACAGGGGGGGCTGGCTACACCTTC
CASKRGTGGAGYTF
>TRBV5-1|-|few|TRBJ1-3
TGCGCCAGCAGCTTGTCCGGGACTCCCTCTGGAAACACCATATATTTT
CASSLSGTPSGNTIYF
>TRBV20-1|-|-|TRBJ1-2
TGCAGTGCTAGTAAGGGGGGGGCGTCAACGACTAACTATGGCTACACCTTC
CSASKGGASTTNYGYTF
>TRBV6-2/TRBV6-3|-|-|TRBJ1-1
TGTGCCAGCAGTTCTCACAGGGTAGGGAGCACTGAAGCTTTCTTT
CASSSHRVGSTEAFF
>TRBV2|TRBD2|-|TRBJ2-5
TGTGCCAGCAGTGACGCTAGCGGCCGCCAAGAGACCCAGTACTTC
CASSDASGRQETQYF
>TRBV5-1|-|-|TRBJ1-1
TGCGCCAGCAGCCTAAATACAGGGACCGCTGAAGCTTTCTTT
CASSLNTGTAEAFF
>TRBV9|TRBD1|-|TRBJ1-2
TGTGCCAGCAGCTCCCCCGGGACAGGTACCCTTATGGGCGGCTACACCTTC
CASSSPGTGTLMGGYTF
>TRBV12-3/TRBV12-4|-|-|TRBJ1-3
TGTGCCAGCAGGCGAGACAGGGGAAACACCATATATTTT
CASRRDRGNTIYF
>TRBV14|-|-|TRBJ2-3
TGTGCCAGCAGCCACCGGAGGAGCACAGATACGCAGTATTTT
CASSHRRSTDTQYF